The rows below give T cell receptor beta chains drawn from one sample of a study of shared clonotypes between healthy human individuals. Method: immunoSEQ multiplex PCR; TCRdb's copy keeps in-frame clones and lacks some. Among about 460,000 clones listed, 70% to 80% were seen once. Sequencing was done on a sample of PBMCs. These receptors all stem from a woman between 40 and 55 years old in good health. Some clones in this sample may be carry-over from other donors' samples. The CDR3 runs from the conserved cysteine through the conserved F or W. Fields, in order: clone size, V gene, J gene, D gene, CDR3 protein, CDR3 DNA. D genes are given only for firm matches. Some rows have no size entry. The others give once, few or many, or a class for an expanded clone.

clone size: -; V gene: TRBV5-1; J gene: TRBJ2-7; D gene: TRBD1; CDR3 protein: CASSSAGTGLNEQYF; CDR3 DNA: TGCGCCAGCAGCTCCGCCGGGACAGGGCTTAACGAGCAGTACTTC
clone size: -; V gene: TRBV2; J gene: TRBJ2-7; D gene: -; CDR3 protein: CASKGLLDEQYF; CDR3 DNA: TGTGCCAGCAAAGGTCTACTGGACGAGCAGTACTTC
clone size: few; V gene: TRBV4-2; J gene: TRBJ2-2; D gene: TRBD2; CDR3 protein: CASSPGTSEAGELFF; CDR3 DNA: TGTGCCAGCAGCCCGGGGACTAGCGAGGCCGGGGAGCTGTTTTTT
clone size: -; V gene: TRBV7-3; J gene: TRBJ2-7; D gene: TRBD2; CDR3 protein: CASSLAGGAYEQYF; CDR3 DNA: TGTGCCAGCAGCTTAGCGGGAGGGGCCTACGAGCAGTACTTC
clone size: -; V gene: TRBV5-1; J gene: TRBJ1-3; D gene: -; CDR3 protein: CASSWGQGTSSGNTIYF; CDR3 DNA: TGCGCCAGCAGCTGGGGGCAGGGGACAAGCTCTGGAAACACCATATATTTT
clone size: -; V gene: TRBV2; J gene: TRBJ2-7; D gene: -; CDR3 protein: CASSDGPYEQYF; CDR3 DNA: TGTGCCAGCAGTGATGGCCCCTACGAGCAGTACTTC
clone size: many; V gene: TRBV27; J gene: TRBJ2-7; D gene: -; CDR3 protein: CASSFISSGVAGPHEQYF; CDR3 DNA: TGTGCCAGCAGTTTTATCTCCTCAGGGGTAGCCGGCCCCCACGAGCAGTACTTC
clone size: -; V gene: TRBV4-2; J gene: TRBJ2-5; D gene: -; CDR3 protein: CASSQEGGGNQETQYF; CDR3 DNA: TGTGCCAGCAGCCAAGAAGGGGGAGGTAACCAAGAGACCCAGTACTTC
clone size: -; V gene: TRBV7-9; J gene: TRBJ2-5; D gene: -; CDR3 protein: CASSLTPQAGTQYF; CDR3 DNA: TGTGCCAGCAGCTTAACGCCTCAGGCGGGGACCCAGTACTTC
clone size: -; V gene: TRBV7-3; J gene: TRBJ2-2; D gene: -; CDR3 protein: CASRPGRGTGELFF; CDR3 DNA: TGTGCCAGCAGGCCGGGCCGAGGCACCGGGGAGCTGTTTTTT
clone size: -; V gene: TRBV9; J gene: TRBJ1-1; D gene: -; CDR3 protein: CASSSLAGNTEAFF; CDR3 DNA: TGTGCCAGCAGCTCACTGGCAGGGAACACTGAAGCTTTCTTT
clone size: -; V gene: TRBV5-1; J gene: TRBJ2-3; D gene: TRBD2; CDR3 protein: CASSLGTSGSLNTQYF; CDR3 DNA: TGCGCCAGCAGCTTAGGTACTAGCGGGAGCTTGAATACGCAGTATTTT
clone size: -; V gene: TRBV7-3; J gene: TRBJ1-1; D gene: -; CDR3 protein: CASSLQSVATEAFF; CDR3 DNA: TGTGCCAGCAGCTTACAGTCCGTGGCAACGGAAGCTTTCTTT
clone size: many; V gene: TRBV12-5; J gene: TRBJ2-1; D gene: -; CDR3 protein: CASGLQGPRVSGDGGEQFF; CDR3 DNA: TGTGCTAGTGGTTTGCAGGGACCCCGTGTTAGCGGAGACGGGGGTGAGCAGTTCTTC
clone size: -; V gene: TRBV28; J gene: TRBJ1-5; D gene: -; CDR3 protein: CASSFLGNSNQPQHF; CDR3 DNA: TGTGCCAGCAGTTTTCTCGGGAATAGCAATCAGCCCCAGCATTTT
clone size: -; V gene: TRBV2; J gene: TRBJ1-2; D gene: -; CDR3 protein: CASSRLNYGYTF; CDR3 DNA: TGTGCCAGCAGTCGACTAAACTATGGCTACACCTTC
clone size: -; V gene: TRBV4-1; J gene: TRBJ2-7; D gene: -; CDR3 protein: CASTPGRLGGLAYEQYF; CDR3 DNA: TGCGCCAGCACCCCCGGTAGGTTGGGGGGCTTGGCCTACGAGCAGTACTTC
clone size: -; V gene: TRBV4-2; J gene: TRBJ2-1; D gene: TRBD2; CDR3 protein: CASSRALAGANNEQFF; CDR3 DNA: TGTGCCAGCAGCCGAGCGCTAGCGGGAGCAAACAATGAGCAGTTCTTC
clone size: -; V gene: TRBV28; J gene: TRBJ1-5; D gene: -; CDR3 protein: CASSLGRGSQPQHF; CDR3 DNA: TGTGCCAGCAGTTTGGGTAGGGGGAGTCAGCCCCAGCATTTT
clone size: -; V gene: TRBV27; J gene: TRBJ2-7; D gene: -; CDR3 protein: CASSLSLAEWVREQYF; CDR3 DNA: TGTGCCAGCAGTTTATCGTTGGCGGAGTGGGTTCGGGAGCAGTACTTC
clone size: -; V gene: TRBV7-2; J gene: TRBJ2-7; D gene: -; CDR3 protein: CASSLERSYEQYF; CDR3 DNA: TGTGCCAGCAGCTTAGAACGGTCCTACGAGCAGTACTTC